This T cell receptor beta chain was retrieved from a study of blood T cell repertoires in COVID-19. The CDR3 has 15 amino acids. CDR1 SGHNT and CDR2 YENEEA come from the germline V gene. V lost 6 bases, J lost 7 bases, and 8 bases stayed unmatched. Per the study methods: Amplification of reference gene primers provided the estimated nucleated cell counts. Sequenced by immunoSEQ multiplex PCR; TCRdb stores in-frame clones only, minus some. V and J calls and clone size are copied from that table; D and trimming were computed from the DNA. The sample records around 200,000 clones, 75% to 85% being singletons.

This TCR was sampled from a woman in her twenties or thirties with COVID-19, enrolled during active disease. The specimen sequenced was peripheral blood. The rearrangement uses TRBV11-3 and TRBJ2-2; TRBD1 matches at 10 bases. The CDR3 spells CASSRRTGGDGELFF. The CDR3 DNA is TGTGCCAGCAGTCGTCGGACAGGGGGAGACGGGGAGCTGTTTTTT.